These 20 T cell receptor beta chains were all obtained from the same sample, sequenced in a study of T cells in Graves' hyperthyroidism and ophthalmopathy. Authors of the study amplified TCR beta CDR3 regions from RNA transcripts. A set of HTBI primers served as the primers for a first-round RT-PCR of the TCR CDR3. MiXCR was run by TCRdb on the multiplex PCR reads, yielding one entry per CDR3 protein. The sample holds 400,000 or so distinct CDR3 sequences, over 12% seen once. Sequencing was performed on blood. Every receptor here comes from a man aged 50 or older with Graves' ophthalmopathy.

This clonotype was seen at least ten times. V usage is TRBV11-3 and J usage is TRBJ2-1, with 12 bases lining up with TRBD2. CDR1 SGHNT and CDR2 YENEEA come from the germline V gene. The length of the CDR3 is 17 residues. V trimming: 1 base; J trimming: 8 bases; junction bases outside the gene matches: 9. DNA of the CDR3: TGTGCCAGCAGCTTAGTCCTAGCGGGAGGGCCTTCGGATGAGCAGTTCTTC. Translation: CASSLVLAGGPSDEQFF.

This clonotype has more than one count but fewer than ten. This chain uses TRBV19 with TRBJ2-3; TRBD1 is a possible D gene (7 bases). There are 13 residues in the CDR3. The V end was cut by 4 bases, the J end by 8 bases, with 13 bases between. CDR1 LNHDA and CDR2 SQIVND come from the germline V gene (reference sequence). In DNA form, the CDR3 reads TGTGCCAGTAGTACTCGACAGGGAGGTACGCAGTATTTT. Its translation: CASSTRQGGTQYF.

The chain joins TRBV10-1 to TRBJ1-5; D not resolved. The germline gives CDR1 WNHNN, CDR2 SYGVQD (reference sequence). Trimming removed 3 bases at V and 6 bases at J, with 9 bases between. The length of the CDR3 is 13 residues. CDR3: CASSETFTQPQHF. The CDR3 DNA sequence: TGCGCCAGCAGTGAAACCTTTACTCAGCCCCAGCATTTT.

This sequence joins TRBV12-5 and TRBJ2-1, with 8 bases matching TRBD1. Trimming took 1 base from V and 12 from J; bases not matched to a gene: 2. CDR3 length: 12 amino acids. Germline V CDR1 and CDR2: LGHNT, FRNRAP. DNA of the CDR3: TGTGCTAGTGGTTTGGCCACAGGGGGGCAGTTCTTC. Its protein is CASGLATGGQFF.

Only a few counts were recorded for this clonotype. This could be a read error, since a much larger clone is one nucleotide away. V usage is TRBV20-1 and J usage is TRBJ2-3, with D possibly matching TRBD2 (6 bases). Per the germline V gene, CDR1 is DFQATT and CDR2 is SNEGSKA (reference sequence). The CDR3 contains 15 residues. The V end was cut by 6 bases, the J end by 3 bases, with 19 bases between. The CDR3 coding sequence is TGCAGTGCCCGAGCCGGACGGGGGAAGACAGATACGCAGTATTTT. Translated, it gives CSARAGRGKTDTQYF.

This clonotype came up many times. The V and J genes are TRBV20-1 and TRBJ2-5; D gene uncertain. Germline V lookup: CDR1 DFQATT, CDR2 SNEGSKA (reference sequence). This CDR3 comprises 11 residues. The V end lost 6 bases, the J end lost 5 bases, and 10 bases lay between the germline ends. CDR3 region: CSAKPRETQYF. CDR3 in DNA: TGCAGTGCCAAACCCCGGGAGACCCAGTACTTC.

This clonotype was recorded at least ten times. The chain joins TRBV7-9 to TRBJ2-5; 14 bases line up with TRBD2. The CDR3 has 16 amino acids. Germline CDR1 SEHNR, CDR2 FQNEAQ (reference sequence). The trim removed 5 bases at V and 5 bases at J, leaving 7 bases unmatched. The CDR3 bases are TGTGCCAGCAGCCCACGGACTAGCGGGAGGTGGGAGACCCAGTACTTC. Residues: CASSPRTSGRWETQYF.

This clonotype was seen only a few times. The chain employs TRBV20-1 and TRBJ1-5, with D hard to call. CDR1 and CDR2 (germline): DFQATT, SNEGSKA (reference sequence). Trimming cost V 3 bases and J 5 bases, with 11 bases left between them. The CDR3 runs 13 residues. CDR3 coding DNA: TGCAGTGCTAGTGGGGTAGTGTATCAGCCCCAGCATTTT. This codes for CSASGVVYQPQHF.

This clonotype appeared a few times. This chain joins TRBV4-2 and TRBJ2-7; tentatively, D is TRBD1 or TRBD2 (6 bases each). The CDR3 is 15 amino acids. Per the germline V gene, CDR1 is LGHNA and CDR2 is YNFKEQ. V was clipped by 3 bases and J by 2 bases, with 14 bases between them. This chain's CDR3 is CASSHSVEGAYEQYF. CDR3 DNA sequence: TGTGCCAGCAGCCATAGCGTGGAGGGGGCCTACGAGCAGTACTTC.

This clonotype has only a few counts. The CDR3 DNA follows: TGCAGTGCTAGTGTCCTACTAGCGGCAGTGCGTGTGCAGTATTTT. It yields the protein CSASVLLAAVRVQYF. The chain uses TRBV20-1 and TRBJ2-3, with TRBD2 matching 8 bases. The V gene's germline CDR1 is DFQATT and CDR2 SNEGSKA (reference sequence). After removal of 3 bases from V and 11 bases from J, the junction contained 16 bases not matched to a gene. The length of the CDR3 is 15 residues.

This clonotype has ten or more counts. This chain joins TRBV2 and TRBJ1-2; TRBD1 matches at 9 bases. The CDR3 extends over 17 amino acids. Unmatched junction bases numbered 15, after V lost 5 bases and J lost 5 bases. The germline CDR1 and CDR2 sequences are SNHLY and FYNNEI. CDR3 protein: CASSYGARDRVNYGYTF. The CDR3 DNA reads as TGTGCCAGCAGTTACGGGGCACGGGACAGGGTAAATTATGGCTACACCTTC.

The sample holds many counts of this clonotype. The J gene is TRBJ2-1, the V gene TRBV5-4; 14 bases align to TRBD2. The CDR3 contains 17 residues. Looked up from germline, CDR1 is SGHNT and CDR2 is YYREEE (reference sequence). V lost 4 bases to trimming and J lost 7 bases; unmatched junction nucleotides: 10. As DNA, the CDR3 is TGTGCCAGCAGCGACACCGGGACTAGCGGGAGATTAAATGAGCAGTTCTTC. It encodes CASSDTGTSGRLNEQFF.

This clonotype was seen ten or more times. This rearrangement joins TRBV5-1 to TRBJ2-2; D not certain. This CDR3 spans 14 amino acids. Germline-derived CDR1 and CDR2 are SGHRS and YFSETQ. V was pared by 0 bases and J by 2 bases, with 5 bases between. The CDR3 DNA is TGCGCCAGCAGCTTGGTAGGCAACACCGGGGAGCTGTTTTTT. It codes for CASSLVGNTGELFF.

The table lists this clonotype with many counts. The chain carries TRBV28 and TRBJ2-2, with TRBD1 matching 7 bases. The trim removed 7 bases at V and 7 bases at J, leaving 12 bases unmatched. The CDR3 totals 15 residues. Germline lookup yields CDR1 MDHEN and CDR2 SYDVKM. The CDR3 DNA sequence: TGTGCCAGCACCTCACTACAGGGGATGGGCGGGGAGCTGTTTTTT. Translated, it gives CASTSLQGMGGELFF.

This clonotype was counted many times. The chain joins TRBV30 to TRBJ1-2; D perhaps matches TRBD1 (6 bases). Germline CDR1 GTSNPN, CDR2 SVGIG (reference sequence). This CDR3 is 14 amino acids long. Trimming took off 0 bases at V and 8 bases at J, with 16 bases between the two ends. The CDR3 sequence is CAWSVIQGRGGYTF. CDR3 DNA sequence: TGTGCCTGGAGTGTAATTCAGGGGCGAGGAGGCTACACCTTC.

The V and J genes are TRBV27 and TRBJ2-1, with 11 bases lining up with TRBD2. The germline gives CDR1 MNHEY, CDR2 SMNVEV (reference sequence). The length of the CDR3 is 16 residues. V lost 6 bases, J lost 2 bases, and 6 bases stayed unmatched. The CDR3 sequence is CASRKTSGSPYNEQFF. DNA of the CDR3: TGTGCCAGCAGAAAAACTAGCGGGAGTCCCTACAATGAGCAGTTCTTC.

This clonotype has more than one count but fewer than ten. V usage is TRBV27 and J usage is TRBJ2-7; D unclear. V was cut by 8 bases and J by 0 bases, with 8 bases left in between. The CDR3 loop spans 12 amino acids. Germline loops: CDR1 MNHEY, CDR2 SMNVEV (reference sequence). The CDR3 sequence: CASAAHSYEQYF. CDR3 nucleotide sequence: TGTGCCAGCGCAGCCCACTCCTACGAGCAGTACTTC.

The CDR3 sequence: CASSELAEPLGEQFF. The CDR3 DNA follows: TGTGCCAGCAGCGAACTAGCGGAGCCCCTCGGTGAGCAGTTCTTC. V gene TRBV9 combines with J gene TRBJ2-1; 8 bases match TRBD2. Germline V gene lookup returns CDR1 SGDLS and CDR2 YYNGEE. The CDR3 is made up of 15 amino acids. With 3 bases clipped from V and 9 bases from J, the junction kept 11 bases outside the gene matches.

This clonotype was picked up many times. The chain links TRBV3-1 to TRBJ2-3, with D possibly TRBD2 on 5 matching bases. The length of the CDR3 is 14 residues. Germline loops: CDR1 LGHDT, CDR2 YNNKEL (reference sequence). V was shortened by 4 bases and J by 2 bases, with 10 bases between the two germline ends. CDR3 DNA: TGTGCCAGCAGCCCAGGACTTACCACAGATACGCAGTATTTT. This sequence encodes CASSPGLTTDTQYF.

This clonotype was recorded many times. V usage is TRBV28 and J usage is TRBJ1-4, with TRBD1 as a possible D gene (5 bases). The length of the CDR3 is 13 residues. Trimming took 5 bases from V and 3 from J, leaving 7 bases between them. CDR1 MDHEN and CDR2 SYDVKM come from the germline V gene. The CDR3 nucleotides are TGTGCCAGCAGTGGGGGATCTAATGAAAAACTGTTTTTT. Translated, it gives CASSGGSNEKLFF.